Below are 7 T cell receptor beta chains sequenced from a single sample in a study of control samples from healthy donors and cancer patients. Profiling relied on immunoSEQ multiplex PCR, and the TCRdb table lists in-frame clones only, not all of them. The sample lists about 150,000 clones, around nine tenths occurring once. Sequences were obtained from blood. The receptors here all came from a man between 25 and 39 years old in good health.

This sequence joins TRBV19 and TRBJ2-3; 7 bases are a match to TRBD2. The CDR3 runs to 16 residues. Germline CDR1 and CDR2: LNHDA and SQIVND (reference sequence). The V segment lost 3 bases and the J segment 2 bases; nucleotides outside the gene matches: 8. CDR3 bases: TGTGCCAGTAGTATGTCCCACGGGGGGATCACAGATACGCAGTATTTT. Encoded protein: CASSMSHGGITDTQYF.

This chain joins TRBV7-2 and TRBJ1-6; 7 bases map to TRBD1. Germline lookup yields CDR1 SGHTA and CDR2 FQGNSA. This CDR3 contains 16 residues. Trimming removed 4 bases from V and 5 bases from J; junction bases left unmatched: 8. CDR3 protein: CASSSPDREHNSPLHF. CDR3 in DNA: TGTGCCAGCAGCTCCCCCGACAGGGAACATAATTCACCCCTCCACTTT.

The chain has TRBV18 and TRBJ2-3; 12 bases are shared with TRBD1. Trimming cost V 2 bases and J 5 bases; bases outside gene matches: 5. The germline V gene encodes CDR1 KGHSH and CDR2 LQKENI. The CDR3 spans 16 residues. The chain's CDR3 is CASSPRGDRGQDTQYF. CDR3 coding DNA: TGTGCCAGCTCACCAAGGGGGGACAGGGGGCAAGATACGCAGTATTTT. Full variable domain (rest looked up from reference TRBV18 and TRBJ2-3): NAGVMQNPRHLVRRRGQEARLRCSPMKGHSHVYWYRQLPEEGLKFMVYLQKENIIDESGMPKERFSAEFPKEGPSILRIQQVVRGDSAAYFCASSPRGDRGQDTQYFGPGTRLTVL.

The J gene is TRBJ2-1, the V gene TRBV5-1; D is tentatively TRBD1 or TRBD2 (5 bases each). Germline loops: CDR1 SGHRS, CDR2 YFSETQ. This CDR3 contains 15 residues. V was trimmed by 4 bases and J by 4 bases, leaving 15 bases between them. The CDR3 nucleotides are TGCGCCAGCAGCATCCGGGACGCGACTTACAATGAGCAGTTCTTC. Protein: CASSIRDATYNEQFF.

The rearrangement joins TRBV19 to TRBJ2-2, with 9 positions matching TRBD2. The CDR3 spans 20 residues. Trimming at V came to 3 bases and at J to 1 base, leaving 15 bases not matched to a gene. Germline values: CDR1 LNHDA, CDR2 SQIVND (reference sequence). The CDR3 protein is CASSMPTWGSGGMNTGELFF. In DNA form, the CDR3 reads TGTGCCAGTAGTATGCCCACGTGGGGTAGCGGGGGAATGAACACCGGGGAGCTGTTTTTT.

As DNA, the CDR3 is TGCGCCAGCAGCCACCGCCCATTCGGTGGCACTGAAGCTTTCTTT. Its translation: CASSHRPFGGTEAFF. The chain links TRBV4-3 to TRBJ1-1, with D unresolved. Per germline, CDR1 LGHNA and CDR2 YSLEER. The germline V and J ends were trimmed by 3 bases and 4 bases, with 15 bases remaining between them. The CDR3 is 15 amino acids.

The chain employs TRBV5-1 and TRBJ2-1; TRBD2 aligns across 9 bases. Germline CDR1 is SGHRS and CDR2 is YFSETQ. This CDR3 has 15 residues. V lost 5 bases and J lost 5; bases outside the gene matches: 8. CDR3: CASSPLAGFDNEQFF. The CDR3 DNA sequence: TGCGCCAGCAGTCCTCTAGCGGGATTCGACAATGAGCAGTTCTTC.